One and the same sample provided the 24 T cell receptor beta chains below, sequenced in a study of shared clonotypes between healthy human individuals. Profiled with immunoSEQ multiplex PCR; TCRdb holds only in-frame clones, not every one. The sample has roughly 1,600,000 clones, approximately 98.5% seen once. Sequenced: naive CD4+ T cells sorted from blood. Stated subset: CD45RA+ positively selected. The source of these receptors is a man aged 25 to 45 in good health.

The chain links TRBV15 to TRBJ1-5, with D unresolved. Germline V lookup: CDR1 LNHNV, CDR2 YYDKDF (reference sequence). The V gene lost 1 base and the J gene lost 0 bases, with 13 bases spanning the gap. CDR3 length: 17 amino acids. CDR3 sequence: CATSRGPLGSSNQPQHF. CDR3 coding DNA: TGTGCCACCAGCAGAGGGCCTCTGGGTTCTAGCAATCAGCCCCAGCATTTT.

The genes are TRBV5-1 and TRBJ2-2; 12 nucleotides line up with TRBD2. J was trimmed by 5 bases and V by 3 bases; bases with no gene match: 11. Germline V gene data show CDR1 as SGHRS and CDR2 as YFSETQ. The CDR3 spans 18 residues. The CDR3 reads CASSSQSTSGRGTGELFF. CDR3 bases: TGCGCCAGCAGCTCGCAATCGACTAGCGGGAGAGGTACCGGGGAGCTGTTTTTT. Using reference TRBV5-1 and TRBJ2-2 for the parts outside the CDR3, the full variable domain is KAGVTQTPRYLIKTRGQQVTLSCSPISGHRSVSWYQQTPGQGLQFLFEYFSETQRNKGNFPGRFSGRQFSNSRSEMNVSTLELGDSALYLCASSSQSTSGRGTGELFFGEGSRLTVL.

The chain is built from TRBV29-1 and TRBJ2-7; the match to TRBD2 covers 10 bases. After removal of 4 bases from V and 4 bases from J, the junction contained 7 bases not matched to a gene. Germline assignment: CDR1 SQVTM and CDR2 ANQGSEA. The CDR3 length is 14 residues. The CDR3 spells CSVVASGSRYEQYF. The CDR3 DNA is TGCAGCGTTGTGGCTAGCGGGAGTAGGTACGAGCAGTACTTC.

The rearrangement links TRBV18 to TRBJ1-4; the D gene is possibly TRBD1 (5 bases). CDR1 and CDR2 from the germline V gene are KGHSH and LQKENI. Trimming took off 5 bases at V and 0 bases at J, with 13 bases between the two ends. CDR3 length: 16 amino acids. The CDR3 DNA reads as TGTGCCAGCTCAGCACGGACGACAGCAACTAATGAAAAACTGTTTTTT. Protein product: CASSARTTATNEKLFF.

The rearrangement uses TRBV5-5 and TRBJ2-3; a weak D match, TRBD2 (5 bases). Trimming took off 2 bases at V and 1 base at J, with 5 bases between the two ends. This CDR3 comprises 13 residues. Per the germline V gene, CDR1 is SGHKS and CDR2 is YYEKEE (reference sequence). Written as DNA, the CDR3 is TGTGCCAGCAGCTTCGGGGGCACAGATACGCAGTATTTT. Its translation is CASSFGGTDTQYF. Supplemented by reference TRBV5-5 and TRBJ2-3, the full variable domain reads DAGVTQSPTHLIKTRGQQVTLRCSPISGHKSVSWYQQVLGQGPQFIFQYYEKEERGRGNFPDRFSARQFPNYSSELNVNALLLGDSALYLCASSFGGTDTQYFGPGTRLTVL.

The J gene is TRBJ1-1, the V gene TRBV28; 7 positions agree with TRBD1. V trimming: 10 bases; J trimming: 11 bases; junction bases outside the gene matches: 16. Germline V gene sequence: CDR1 MDHEN, CDR2 SYDVKM. This CDR3 has 13 residues. The CDR3: CAIQRTGTNLAFF. The CDR3 coding sequence is TGTGCCATCCAACGGACAGGAACCAACCTTGCTTTCTTT.

This chain links TRBV5-4 with TRBJ2-7, with D unclear. Deletions cut 1 base from V and 1 base from J, with 15 bases between. CDR3 length: 16 amino acids. Germline CDR1 SGHNT, CDR2 YYREEE (reference sequence). CDR3 sequence (DNA): TGTGCCAGCAGCTTGTTTGGGCACCAGTCATCCTACGAGCAGTACTTC. Translating it yields CASSLFGHQSSYEQYF.

The gene calls are TRBV6-5 and TRBJ2-7, with D unclear. The V gene lost 0 bases and the J gene lost 3 bases, with 9 bases spanning the gap. This CDR3 comprises 14 residues. Germline loops: CDR1 MNHEY, CDR2 SVGAGI. The CDR3 DNA follows: TGTGCCAGCAGTTACTCGATCCTCGGCTACGAGCAGTACTTC. This codes for CASSYSILGYEQYF.

The chain links TRBV5-1 to TRBJ2-2, with no clear D. Germline V gene sequence: CDR1 SGHRS, CDR2 YFSETQ. There are 14 residues in the CDR3. V was pared by 0 bases and J by 3 bases, with 6 bases between. The CDR3 here is CASSLVGHTGELFF. The CDR3 bases are TGCGCCAGCAGCTTGGTAGGGCACACCGGGGAGCTGTTTTTT.

This chain links TRBV28 with TRBJ1-2, with no clear D. CDR1 MDHEN and CDR2 SYDVKM come from the germline V gene. The CDR3 spans 13 residues. V was cut by 5 bases and J by 8 bases, with 15 bases left in between. CDR3: CASSPRTLGGYTF. The CDR3 DNA sequence: TGTGCCAGCAGTCCAAGGACCCTCGGAGGCTACACCTTC.

The chain combines TRBV9 with TRBJ2-1; D unresolved. Trimming left V 0 bases short and J 2 bases short, with 3 bases between. The CDR3 is made up of 13 amino acids. The germline gives CDR1 SGDLS, CDR2 YYNGEE. The CDR3 region has the DNA TGTGCCAGCAGCGTAGCACCCTACAATGAGCAGTTCTTC. The encoded protein is CASSVAPYNEQFF.

The chain recombines TRBV5-1 with TRBJ2-7; 7 bases are a match to TRBD2. The ends lost 5 bases at V and 5 bases at J; junction bases unmatched: 7. The CDR3 runs 13 residues. The germline V gene has CDR1 SGHRS and CDR2 YFSETQ. Here the CDR3 DNA reads TGCGCCAGCAGGGTAGTGGGAGGGGACGAGCAGTACTTC. This gives the protein CASRVVGGDEQYF.

Only one count was recorded for this clone. The sample carries other DNA sequences with the same CDR3. This chain links TRBV18 with TRBJ2-7, with D perhaps matching TRBD1 or TRBD2 (5 bases each). The CDR3 spans 13 residues. The germline V gene has CDR1 KGHSH and CDR2 LQKENI. V was trimmed by 2 bases and J by 0 bases, leaving 5 bases between them. The CDR3 DNA sequence: TGTGCCAGCTCACCAGGGGGCTCCTACGAGCAGTACTTC. Its protein product is CASSPGGSYEQYF.

This clone was picked up one time. The chain employs TRBV6-5 and TRBJ2-7; the D gene is possibly TRBD1 (6 bases). V was trimmed by 6 bases and J by 2 bases, leaving 14 bases between them. The CDR3 runs 14 residues. Germline CDR1 and CDR2: MNHEY and SVGAGI. CDR3 DNA sequence: TGTGCCAGCAGGACGGGACACCTTACCTACGAGCAGTACTTC. Translation gives CASRTGHLTYEQYF.

CDR3: CASSLGYPGGNTEAFF. DNA for the CDR3: TGTGCCAGCAGCTTAGGATATCCAGGGGGTAACACTGAAGCTTTCTTT. V is TRBV7-9 and J is TRBJ1-1; 7 nucleotides line up with TRBD1. The germline V gene encodes CDR1 SEHNR and CDR2 FQNEAQ (reference sequence). V lost 1 base, J lost 2 bases, and 7 bases stayed unmatched. There are 16 residues in the CDR3.

The rearrangement links TRBV6-1 to TRBJ2-5; D gene ambiguous. There are 8 residues in the CDR3. Germline V gene lookup returns CDR1 MNHNS and CDR2 SASEGT. Trimming stripped 10 bases from V and 11 bases from J, with 8 bases between. Written as DNA, the CDR3 is TGTGCCACCTCCCCTCAGTACTTC. Translated, it gives CATSPQYF.

A single count supports this clone. The chain combines TRBV5-1 with TRBJ2-7; possible D gene TRBD1, 7 bases. V gave up 1 base and J gave up 2 bases, with 16 bases separating them. The germline V gene encodes CDR1 SGHRS and CDR2 YFSETQ. CDR3 length: 16 amino acids. CDR3 amino acids: CASSLLGGQYTYEQYF. The CDR3 DNA reads as TGCGCCAGCAGCTTGCTCGGGGGACAGTACACCTACGAGCAGTACTTC.

The rearrangement links TRBV27 to TRBJ2-1, with 11 bases identical to TRBD2. Germline CDR1 is MNHEY and CDR2 is SMNVEV (reference sequence). Trimming took 1 base from V and 7 from J; bases not matched to a gene: 3. This CDR3 is built from 15 residues. Here the CDR3 reads CASSLWASGRNEQFF. The CDR3, as DNA: TGTGCCAGCAGTTTATGGGCTAGCGGGAGGAATGAGCAGTTCTTC.

This chain joins TRBV4-3 and TRBJ2-5, with TRBD1 as a possible D gene (7 bases). CDR3 length: 16 residues. CDR1 LGHNA and CDR2 YSLEER come from the germline V gene. V lost 0 bases to trimming and J lost 5 bases, with 16 bases between them. The CDR3 bases are TGCGCCAGCAGCCAAGAAGGCAGTCCAGGGGGGGAGACCCAGTACTTC. Encoded protein: CASSQEGSPGGETQYF.

This chain connects TRBV18 to TRBJ2-5, with TRBD2 matching 7 bases. V shed 3 bases and J 1 base; nucleotides not matched to a gene: 2. CDR1 is KGHSH, CDR2 LQKENI, per germline. The CDR3 has 14 amino acids. The CDR3, as DNA: TGTGCCAGCTCACCGCGGGAGCCCCAAGAGACCCAGTACTTC. It codes for CASSPREPQETQYF.

The chain is built from TRBV30 and TRBJ2-2, with TRBD2 matching 7 bases. The CDR3 runs to 15 residues. Germline V gene sequence: CDR1 GTSNPN, CDR2 SVGIG (reference sequence). The junction had 3 bases not matched to a gene; V was cut back by 0 bases and J by 2 bases. The CDR3 loop is CAWSVGRANTGELFF. The CDR3 nucleotides read TGTGCCTGGAGTGTGGGGAGGGCCAACACCGGGGAGCTGTTTTTT.

Turning to this clone: The same CDR3 is also encoded by other DNA sequences in this sample. This rearrangement joins TRBV9 to TRBJ2-1, with no clear D. Trimming left V 3 bases short and J 0 bases short, with 4 bases between. The germline V gene encodes CDR1 SGDLS and CDR2 YYNGEE. The CDR3 is 13 amino acids. CDR3 in amino acids: CASSANSYNEQFF. Written as DNA, the CDR3 is TGTGCCAGCAGCGCGAACTCCTACAATGAGCAGTTCTTC.

J is TRBJ2-1 and V is TRBV7-2; TRBD2 agrees at 7 bases. The V segment lost 8 bases and the J segment 0 bases; nucleotides outside the gene matches: 7. Germline V lookup: CDR1 SGHTA, CDR2 FQGNSA. This CDR3 has 15 amino acids. The CDR3 loop reads CASPGRPSSYNEQFF. Here the CDR3 DNA reads TGTGCCAGCCCCGGGAGGCCCAGCTCCTACAATGAGCAGTTCTTC.

This rearrangement joins TRBV28 to TRBJ1-5; D might be TRBD1 (5 bases). This CDR3 region has 15 residues. CDR1 and CDR2 (germline): MDHEN, SYDVKM. V lost 8 bases and J lost 7, with 21 bases in between. CDR3 region: CASGLGGGNLQPQHF. The CDR3 DNA reads TGTGCCAGCGGTCTGGGCGGGGGGAATTTACAGCCCCAGCATTTT.